This T cell receptor (beta chain) was documented in a study of T cells after yellow fever vaccination (dated by TCRdb to between 2018 and 2020). In terms of the full investigation: The SMART-Seq v4 Ultra Low Input RNA kit was used to prepare libraries from fractions with low cell numbers. Two healthy male donors made up the cohort, one aged 18 to 29 years and the other aged 30 to 40 years. To track T-cell clones before and after primary and booster YFV17D yellow fever vaccination, bulk TCR alpha and beta repertoires were sequenced longitudinally. Blood was collected at multiple timepoints before and after primary and secondary immunization, and bulk PBMC replicates and cell subsets were isolated.

Read against the paper, the sample's treatment or condition label means: live attenuated yellow fever vaccine strain. At each blood-draw timepoint, two biological replicates of bulk PBMCs were collected. PBMCs were isolated from peripheral blood using a standard Ficoll-Paque protocol. TriZol was used to extract RNA from bulk PBMCs, from CD4 and CD8 fractions, and from dextramer-positive and dextramer-negative fractions. From V the trimming removes 5 bases and from J it removes 1 base, while the gene matches leave 8 bases of the junction unaccounted for. Via the germline V gene, CDR1 is SGHRS and CDR2 YFSETQ. Inclusive of the bounding cysteine and phenylalanine, the CDR3 is 16 residues long. The sequence is cut down to CDR3 DNA, 48 bases in frame from base 1. This clonotype has more than one count but fewer than ten. Its antigen target is currently unknown. No much larger clonotype is one base removed from it; base qualities were not supplied.

Points the paper makes about the study in general: After the booster, most clones that had expanded after primary vaccination were detected again (over 95% of CD4 and around nine tenths of CD8), suggesting broad maintenance of memory. Because abundant contaminating clonotypes from the bulk population could be contained in FACS-sorted repertoires, computational filtering was required. A small share of clonotypes occurred in both CD4 and CD8 compartments, likely arising from convergent recombination. The secondary T-cell response was weaker than the primary response but faster, peaking on day 5 instead of day 15. Only two donors were included in the study, so the extent to which the findings can be generalized is limited.

TCR cDNA was synthesized by 5'RACE template switching, which introduced a universal primer site and unique molecular identifiers. Priming for cDNA synthesis came from both the TCR alpha and TCR beta constant segments. Two PCR steps were used to amplify libraries, with sample barcodes and sequencing adapters being added in the second step. Sequencing of libraries was done on Illumina HiSeq 2500 (2x100 bp) or NovaSeq (2x150 bp). As for the original processing: MIGEC handled demultiplexing of reads and collapsing into UMI consensus sequences, while MiXCR performed V(D)J alignment. Vaccine-responding clonotypes were identified with edgeR using replicate PBMC samples, with FDR below 0.01 and a log2 fold change above 5 up to day 15 being required. Each bulk clonotype received a CD4 or CD8 identity based on whether the sequenced CD4 or CD8 repertoire contained that clonotype at higher abundance. TCRdb handled the public reads itself, with Q25 trimming in fastp and clone calling in MiXCR, and kept productive beta chains. Under each unique CDR3 protein, matching rows form one entry showing the most common genes and DNA. The V and J calls follow TCRdb's processing rather than the paper's. Here the sample has more than 250,000 distinct CDR3 sequences; around 6.8% occur a single time. In total, the top ten clones hold around 17% of the sample.

The rearranged chain carries TRBV5-1 and TRBJ2-2, and TRBD1 aligns with 7 junction nucleotides. Sequenced material: PBMCs, taken about 41 days after the first yellow fever vaccination. The clonotype was recovered from a man between 18 and 35 years old who received the YFV17D yellow fever vaccine. This receptor carries the CDR3 CASSIRQGLNTGELFF. The DNA sequence is as follows: TGCGCCAGCAGTATACGACAGGGCTTGAACACCGGGGAGCTGTTTTTT.